This T cell receptor (beta chain) emerged from a study of blood T cell repertoires in COVID-19. Study in general: There were acute and convalescent COVID-19 samples, and they came from the United States, Italy and Spain. From T cells, B-cell-depleted T cells, or PBMCs came the material, which was cDNA or gDNA.

Germline trimming cut 3 bases from V and 6 bases from J; bases unmatched to any gene: 9. The CDR3 runs to 16 residues. Germline V CDR1 and CDR2: MGHRA, YSYEKL. In the original workflow: Cell counts per sample came from amplifying reference gene primers. Sequencing used immunoSEQ multiplex PCR; TCRdb keeps in-frame clones, though not all of them. The V and J calls and the clone size are those of that table, but D and trimming were determined from the DNA. This sample has some 370,000 clones, with around 90% found just once. The sample taken for sequencing was peripheral blood. This sequence originates from a man between 18 and 35 years old with active or convalescent COVID-19. This chain joins TRBV4-1 and TRBJ1-3, with TRBD1 matching over 9 bases. The CDR3 spells CASSHGPDRGLNTIYF. The CDR3, as DNA: TGCGCCAGCAGCCATGGCCCGGACAGGGGTTTAAACACCATATATTTT.